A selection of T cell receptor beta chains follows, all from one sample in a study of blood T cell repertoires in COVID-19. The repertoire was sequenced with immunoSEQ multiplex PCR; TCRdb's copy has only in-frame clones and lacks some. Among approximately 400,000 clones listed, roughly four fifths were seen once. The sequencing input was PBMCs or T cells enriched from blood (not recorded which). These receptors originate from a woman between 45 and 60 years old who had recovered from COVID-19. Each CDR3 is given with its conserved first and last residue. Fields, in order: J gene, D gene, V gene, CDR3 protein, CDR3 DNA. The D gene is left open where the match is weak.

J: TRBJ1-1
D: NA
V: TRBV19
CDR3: CASSDRWDTEAFF
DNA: TGTGCCAGTAGTGACAGGTGGGATACTGAAGCTTTCTTT

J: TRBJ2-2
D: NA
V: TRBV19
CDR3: CASSINGGWNTGELFF
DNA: TGTGCCAGTAGTATAAATGGAGGGTGGAACACCGGGGAGCTGTTTTTT

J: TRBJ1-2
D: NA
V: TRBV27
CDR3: CASSSQGPYGYTF
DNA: TGTGCCAGCAGTTCTCAGGGGCCGTATGGCTACACCTTC

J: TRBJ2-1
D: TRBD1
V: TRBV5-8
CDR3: CASSLLRGRVYNEQFF
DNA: TGTGCCAGCAGCCTCCTCAGGGGGCGGGTCTACAATGAGCAGTTCTTC

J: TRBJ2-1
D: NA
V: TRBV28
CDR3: CASSLPDYNEQFF
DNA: TGTGCCAGCAGTTTACCGGACTATAATGAGCAGTTCTTC

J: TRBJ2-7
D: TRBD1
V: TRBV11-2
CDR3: CASSPTGQGSGEQYF
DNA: TGTGCCAGCAGCCCAACAGGACAGGGGTCGGGGGAGCAGTACTTC

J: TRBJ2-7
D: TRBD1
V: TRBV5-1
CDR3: CASSNQGTGDEQYF
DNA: TGCGCCAGCAGTAACCAAGGGACAGGGGACGAGCAGTACTTC

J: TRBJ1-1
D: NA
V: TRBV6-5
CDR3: CASSYVGGLTEAFF
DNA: TGTGCCAGCAGTTACGTCGGGGGGCTGACTGAAGCTTTCTTT

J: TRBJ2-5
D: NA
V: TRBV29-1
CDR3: CSVSRSFSLQETQYF
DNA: TGCAGCGTTTCTCGATCCTTTAGCTTACAAGAGACCCAGTACTTC

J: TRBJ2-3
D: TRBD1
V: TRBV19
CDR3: CASSSGTGLGPDTQYF
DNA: TGTGCCAGTAGTTCCGGGACAGGGCTTGGACCAGATACGCAGTATTTT

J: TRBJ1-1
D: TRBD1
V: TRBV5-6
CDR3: CASSLVGDSGPIF
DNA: TGTGCCAGCAGCTTGGTTGGGGACAGCGGACCCATATTT

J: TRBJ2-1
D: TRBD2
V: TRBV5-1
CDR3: CASSFSGNYNEQFF
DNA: TGCGCCAGCAGCTTTAGCGGGAACTACAATGAGCAGTTCTTC

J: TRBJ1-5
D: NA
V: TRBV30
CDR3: CAWKAGANQPQHF
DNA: TGTGCCTGGAAAGCAGGGGCGAATCAGCCCCAGCATTTT

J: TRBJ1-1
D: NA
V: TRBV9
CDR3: CASSVGGVGTEAFF
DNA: TGTGCCAGCAGCGTAGGAGGAGTCGGCACTGAAGCTTTCTTT